Each of the 13 T cell receptor beta chains below was sequenced from the same sample in a study of cytomegalovirus exposure and HLA in healthy donors. Libraries were prepared by immunoSEQ multiplex PCR; TCRdb keeps only in-frame clonotypes and omits some of them. The data contain approximately 150,000 clones, more than 80% of them singletons. Sequenced material: PBMCs. The source is a woman between 18 and 29 years old in good health and CMV-seropositive.

The rearrangement links TRBV14 to TRBJ2-1, with TRBD1 matching 8 bases. Germline assignment: CDR1 SGHDN and CDR2 FVKESK. This CDR3 has 15 amino acids. The J segment lost 4 bases and the V segment lost 5 bases, leaving 7 bases of the junction unmatched. The CDR3 loop is CASSTRQGSYNEQFF. The CDR3 nucleotides are TGTGCCAGCAGCACCCGACAGGGGTCTTACAATGAGCAGTTCTTC.

V usage is TRBV6-5 and J usage is TRBJ2-7; D call uncertain. The V and J ends lost 2 bases and 5 bases respectively, with 13 bases between them. Per the germline V gene, CDR1 is MNHEY and CDR2 is SVGAGI. The CDR3 consists of 14 residues. CDR3 bases: TGTGCCAGCAGTTACAACCGAGGTTCCCACGAGCAGTACTTC. It encodes CASSYNRGSHEQYF.

The chain joins TRBV6-5 to TRBJ2-7; 10 bases agree with TRBD1. This CDR3 is built from 15 residues. Per the germline V gene, CDR1 is MNHEY and CDR2 is SVGAGI. The V gene end was trimmed by 5 bases and the J gene end by 3 bases; junction bases not matched to a gene: 7. The CDR3 DNA follows: TGTGCCAGCAGTAACCTTGGACAGGGGGTCTACGAGCAGTACTTC. Amino acids: CASSNLGQGVYEQYF.

This clone was seen once. The chain carries TRBV11-2 and TRBJ1-2; 9 nucleotides align to TRBD1. V lost 4 bases to trimming and J lost 5 bases; unmatched junction nucleotides: 8. The CDR3 consists of 15 residues. CDR1 SGHAT and CDR2 FQNNGV come from the germline V gene. For the CDR3, the DNA is TGTGCCAGCAGCTACCCGGACAGGGGCTCTTATGGCTACACCTTC. The encoded protein is CASSYPDRGSYGYTF.

This clone was found once. J is TRBJ2-1 and V is TRBV11-3; 11 positions agree with TRBD2. V shed 5 bases, J shed 6 bases, and the junction held 6 bases outside the gene matches. Per the germline V gene, CDR1 is SGHNT and CDR2 is YENEEA. CDR3 length: 15 residues. The CDR3 DNA is TGTGCCAGCAGCAAACTAGCGGGGGTGGGCAATGAGCAGTTCTTC. It specifies CASSKLAGVGNEQFF. The variable domain in full, with the rest retrieved from reference TRBV11-3 and TRBJ2-1, is EAGVVQSPRYKIIEKKQPVAFWCNPISGHNTLYWYLQNLGQGPELLIRYENEEAVDDSQLPKDRFSAERLKGVDSTLKIQPAELGDSAVYLCASSKLAGVGNEQFFGPGTRLTVL.

The rearrangement joins TRBV19 to TRBJ1-5, with a weak D call TRBD1 (6 bases). The germline V gene has CDR1 LNHDA and CDR2 SQIVND (reference sequence). Trimming stripped 2 bases from V and 3 bases from J, with 20 bases between. The CDR3 loop spans 18 amino acids. This CDR3 is CASSIRGTRTANNQPQHF. Here the CDR3 DNA reads TGTGCCAGTAGTATAAGGGGGACTAGGACGGCGAACAATCAGCCCCAGCATTTT.

The rearrangement links TRBV6-1 to TRBJ2-2; TRBD1 agrees at 8 bases. The CDR3 has 14 residues. CDR1 and CDR2 from the germline V gene are MNHNS and SASEGT. V dropped 6 bases and J dropped 7; count of bases not matched to a gene: 7. The CDR3 DNA is TGTGCCAGCAGGCAGGGGGCATTTCTCGGGGAGCTGTTTTTT. Protein: CASRQGAFLGELFF.

The J gene is TRBJ2-7, the V gene TRBV5-1; 8 positions agree with TRBD1. V dropped 0 bases and J dropped 6; count of bases not matched to a gene: 8. Germline V lookup: CDR1 SGHRS, CDR2 YFSETQ. This CDR3 has 15 amino acids. Written as DNA, the CDR3 is TGCGCCAGCAGCTTGGATTCTGCAGGGGGCGCCGAGCAGTACTTC. The encoded protein is CASSLDSAGGAEQYF.

The genes are TRBV7-9 and TRBJ2-5; 7 bases map to TRBD2. V lost 2 bases and J lost 0; bases outside the gene matches: 6. The CDR3 totals 16 residues. CDR1 is SEHNR and CDR2 is FQNEAQ in the germline V gene (reference sequence). The CDR3 bases are TGTGCCAGCAGCTTAAGTCTAGCGGAGTACCAAGAGACCCAGTACTTC. Its translation: CASSLSLAEYQETQYF.

V gene TRBV19 combines with J gene TRBJ2-1; tentative D call: TRBD2 (5 bases). There are 14 residues in the CDR3. The germline V gene has CDR1 LNHDA and CDR2 SQIVND (reference sequence). V was shortened by 0 bases and J by 3 bases, with 6 bases between the two germline ends. CDR3 amino acids: CASSIDGLYNEQFF. For the CDR3, the DNA is TGTGCCAGTAGTATAGATGGACTCTACAATGAGCAGTTCTTC.

The chain joins TRBV7-2 to TRBJ1-5; D might be TRBD1 (6 bases). The V gene's germline CDR1 is SGHTA and CDR2 FQGNSA. This CDR3 has 15 amino acids. Trimming stripped 5 bases from V and 0 bases from J, with 11 bases between. CDR3 loop: CASSVDRNSNQPQHF. The CDR3 DNA is TGTGCCAGCAGCGTAGACAGGAATAGCAATCAGCCCCAGCATTTT.

The CDR3 region is CASSPLYEQFF. CDR3 DNA: TGTGCCAGCAGCCCCCTCTATGAGCAGTTCTTC. The chain employs TRBV7-9 and TRBJ2-1; no clear D gene. Trimming cost V 5 bases and J 8 bases, with 7 bases left between them. The CDR3 consists of 11 residues. Per the germline V gene, CDR1 is SEHNR and CDR2 is FQNEAQ (reference sequence).

This clone has only a few counts. The chain combines TRBV11-2 with TRBJ1-6, with D unresolved. Germline assignment: CDR1 SGHAT and CDR2 FQNNGV. The germline V and J ends were trimmed by 0 bases and 7 bases, with 7 bases remaining between them. The CDR3 contains 14 residues. In DNA, the CDR3 is TGTGCCAGCAGCTTAGAGCGGGTGAATTCACCCCTCCACTTT. Its translation: CASSLERVNSPLHF.